This TCR beta chain was documented in a study of identical twins (dated by TCRdb to 2015 to 2016). Concerning the study at large: To test whether fetal clonotypes persist, the study used deep sequencing on TCR alpha and beta repertoires from monozygotic twins, unrelated adults of various ages, and cord blood. To rule out contamination, replicate twin experiments were performed at different times with different library preparation protocols.

Library generation was performed with 5' RACE. The sample was run on an Illumina HiSeq 2000. Template switching added a universal primer binding site, and the final cDNA carried a unique molecular identifier that allowed TCR cDNA molecules to be counted accurately. Specific primers in the conserved constant-segment region were used to synthesize first-strand cDNA for TCR alpha and beta chains. To control for contamination, every cDNA library was double barcoded, receiving both a SMART-Mk sample barcode and Illumina barcodes. TruSeq adapter sequences, together with Illumina sample barcodes, were added in two successive PCR steps. The Illumina HiSeq platform was used with custom primers to sequence TCR alpha and beta cDNA libraries. The authors' analysis ran thus. Raw reads were processed with MiGEC to extract unique molecular identifiers, and MiXCR was used to determine CDR3 positions. For each individual, recombination models were inferred using an EM algorithm with the repgenHMM and IGoR tools. Shared clonotype analysis was performed with the tcR package in R, normalizing sharing by the product of cloneset sizes. To study raw recombination free of thymic and clonal selection effects, out-of-frame nonproductive sequences were analyzed. TCRdb trimmed the raw reads at Q25, called clones with MiXCR and kept productive beta chains. For every CDR3 protein sequence, its rows merge into one entry that carries the most common genes and DNA. TCRdb, not the authors, supplied the V and J calls. The table for this sample lists 450,000 or so distinct CDR3 sequences; 11% to 15% of them were counted only once. The leading ten clones occupy about 0.52% of the sample.

Findings and caveats that apply to the study as a whole: Zero-insertion analyses could be partly confounded by invariant T cells such as MAIT and iNKT, though diverse VJ usage argued against such confounding for most clonotypes. Fewer insertions were carried by abundant cord blood beta clonotypes, a similar but weaker trend appeared in young adult naive repertoires, and no such trend appeared in memory repertoires. Excess twin sharing in beta out-of-frame sequences was weaker because fewer shared sequences lowered the signal-to-noise ratio. Compared with coincidental sharing between unrelated individuals, out-of-frame TCR alpha sequences shared between twins showed an excess of sequences with low generation probability. Conclusions relied on cross-sectional statistical analysis, since the same donors could not be followed over many years. Out-of-frame TCR alpha sharing in monozygotic twins was systematically underestimated by recombination models, whereas sharing between unrelated individuals was in agreement with the recombination models.

This clonotype occurred a few times. Its cognate antigen has yet to be identified. Per-base qualities were not stored, and no clone one base away is much larger. All donors were healthy Caucasians. Three pairs of female monozygotic twins, all aged roughly 18 to 30 years, made up the twin cohort. Positive isolation kits from Invitrogen were used to isolate the CD4+ and CD8+ T cell populations. This sample was also put to use in a study of yellow fever vaccine responses in identical twins. In that second paper, the authors write: According to the authors, in identical twins the way T cells responded to vaccination appeared partly convergent and partly personalized. Focusing on identical twins, the study followed the T cell clones that responded to the vaccine, and did so with precision.

The receptor was isolated from a woman aged 18-29 years in good health. The sample taken for sequencing was CD4+ T cells sorted from blood.

The CDR3 loop reads CASSLGPGLAIETQYF. The sequenced DNA is TGTGCCAGCAGCTTAGGACCGGGACTAGCGATAGAGACCCAGTACTTC. Recombination connected TRBV7-2 to TRBJ2-5; 10 of the junction bases match TRBD2. CDR1 and CDR2, per the germline V gene, are SGHTA and FQGNSA. Taken from cysteine to phenylalanine, the CDR3 has 16 residues. Just CDR3 DNA is preserved here, 48 bases in frame from base 1. Trimming removed 1 base from V and 4 bases from J; the gene matches leave 6 bases unexplained.